These 8 T cell receptor beta chains were all obtained from the same sample, sequenced in a study of T cells after yellow fever vaccination. TCRdb recomputed calls from the 5' RACE reads with MiXCR, one row per CDR3 protein. The table lists a few hundred thousand distinct CDR3 sequences, around 7.3% of them singletons. This material consisted of PBMCs, taken roughly seven weeks after the first yellow fever vaccination. Receptors originate from a man between 18 and 35 years old who received the YFV17D yellow fever vaccine.

This clonotype turned up a few times. This chain joins TRBV10-3 and TRBJ2-1; 9 bases align to TRBD2. With 11 bases clipped from V and 6 bases from J, the junction kept 14 bases outside the gene matches. The germline gives CDR1 ENHRY, CDR2 SYGVKD. The CDR3 runs 15 residues. The CDR3 loop is CAVQGALAGINEQFF. CDR3 sequence (DNA): TGTGCCGTACAGGGAGCACTAGCGGGCATCAATGAGCAGTTCTTC.

A few counts support this clonotype. This chain connects TRBV7-8 to TRBJ2-7, with D possibly TRBD1 on 5 matching bases. This CDR3 is built from 13 residues. CDR1 is SGHVS, CDR2 FQNEAQ, per germline. Trimming pared 0 bases from V and 6 bases from J, leaving 9 bases between. The DNA for the CDR3 is TGTGCCAGCAGCTTAGCGCCGCAGGGCGAGCAGTACGTC. This translates into CASSLAPQGEQYV.

The chain carries TRBV25-1 and TRBJ2-6; no clear D. Trimming took off 1 base at V and 4 bases at J, with 2 bases between the two ends. Looked up from germline, CDR1 is MGHDK and CDR2 is SYGVNS. The CDR3 consists of 13 residues. DNA of the CDR3: TGTGCCAGCAGTGAATCGGGGGCCAACGTCCTGACTTTC. This sequence encodes CASSESGANVLTF.

This clonotype was seen only a few times. The chain links TRBV3-1 to TRBJ1-1, with D perhaps matching TRBD1 (5 bases). CDR3 size: 13 residues. The ends were cut back, 6 bases at V and 5 bases at J, with 13 bases in the middle. CDR1 and CDR2 from the germline V gene are LGHDT and YNNKEL (reference sequence). The CDR3 region is CASRPGEGTEAFF. In DNA, the CDR3 is TGTGCCAGCAGGCCCGGGGAGGGGACTGAAGCTTTCTTT.

The rearrangement links TRBV25-1 to TRBJ2-5; D unclear. Germline CDR1 MGHDK, CDR2 SYGVNS. This CDR3 is built from 13 residues. Trimming left V 6 bases short and J 3 bases short, with 11 bases between. As DNA, the CDR3 is TGTGCCAGCAGCTTCCCGGGTAAAGAGACCCAGTACTTC. This encodes CASSFPGKETQYF. The full variable domain, in which reference TRBV25-1 and TRBJ2-5 provide the parts outside the CDR3, is EADIYQTPRYLVIGTGKKITLECSQTMGHDKMYWYQQDPGMELHLIHYSYGVNSTEKGDLSSESTVSRIRTEHFPLTLESARPSHTSQYLCASSFPGKETQYFGPGTRLLVL.

The rearrangement links TRBV7-2 to TRBJ1-4, with a possible D match to TRBD1 (5 bases). CDR1 SGHTA and CDR2 FQGNSA come from the germline V gene. This CDR3 has 16 amino acids. The germline V and J ends were trimmed by 3 bases and 0 bases, with 11 bases remaining between them. This CDR3 is CASSFYRTTTNEKLFF. The CDR3 DNA follows: TGTGCCAGCAGCTTTTACAGGACTACAACTAATGAAAAACTGTTTTTT.

This clonotype was counted between two and nine times. The CDR3 coding sequence is TGTGCCAGCAGCTTAGGTGAAGGGGGCCTGAAGACCCAGTACTTC. It is translated as CASSLGEGGLKTQYF. This sequence joins TRBV7-9 and TRBJ2-5, with 7 bases that match TRBD1. The CDR3 totals 15 residues. CDR1 SEHNR and CDR2 FQNEAQ come from the germline V gene (reference sequence). The ends lost 1 base at V and 6 bases at J; junction bases unmatched: 8.

This clonotype occurred many times. The chain uses TRBV29-1 and TRBJ1-2, with TRBD1 matching over 8 bases. The CDR3 contains 15 residues. Germline V CDR1 and CDR2: SQVTM, ANQGSEA. V lost 7 bases to trimming and J lost 4 bases; unmatched junction nucleotides: 14. CDR3 residues: CSAGRGPLGTYGYTF. CDR3 DNA sequence: TGCAGCGCGGGCAGGGGGCCGCTGGGGACCTATGGCTACACCTTC.